Shown below are 11 T cell receptor beta chains from a single sample sequenced in a study of cytomegalovirus exposure and HLA in healthy donors. PCR amplification relied on 60 Vbeta primers (plus 13 Jbeta primers). This table comes from immunoSEQ multiplex PCR, and its TCRdb copy is limited to in-frame clones, with some not included. There are about 160,000 clones in the sample; approximately 62% occur only once, and roughly 1.4% lies in the top ten. The sequencing input was PBMCs. These receptors originate from a man aged 45-65 years in good health and CMV-seronegative.

V usage is TRBV7-3 and J usage is TRBJ2-3; TRBD2 might be the D (6 bases). This CDR3 region has 17 residues. Germline V lookup: CDR1 SGHTA, CDR2 FQGTGA. Trimming took 5 bases from V and 1 from J, leaving 19 bases between them. CDR3 DNA: TGTGCCAGCAGCCCTAACGGAATGCGGGGTCGCACAGATACGCAGTATTTT. This codes for CASSPNGMRGRTDTQYF.

This rearrangement joins TRBV5-1 to TRBJ1-1; the D gene is possibly TRBD1 (5 bases). There are 16 residues in the CDR3. Germline loops: CDR1 SGHRS, CDR2 YFSETQ. With 3 bases removed from V and 1 base from J, the gap between germline ends came to 16 bases. The CDR3 spells CASSSGFGPWNTEAFF. The CDR3 DNA reads TGCGCCAGCAGCTCAGGGTTCGGGCCGTGGAACACTGAAGCTTTCTTT.

The J gene is TRBJ1-6, the V gene TRBV7-2, with D possibly matching TRBD1 (6 bases). Trimming removed 2 bases from V and 5 bases from J, with 10 bases in between. CDR1 is SGHTA and CDR2 is FQGNSA in the germline V gene. The CDR3 totals 15 residues. The CDR3 loop is CASSLTGTDNSPLHF. The CDR3 DNA follows: TGTGCCAGCAGCTTAACAGGGACGGATAATTCACCCCTCCACTTT.

This clone was seen a few times. The chain joins TRBV18 to TRBJ1-1; D call uncertain. Germline CDR1 KGHSH, CDR2 LQKENI. With 4 bases removed from V and 0 bases from J, the gap between germline ends came to 12 bases. The CDR3 covers 15 residues. The CDR3 nucleotides read TGTGCCAGCTCACGTTATGACACAGTGAACACTGAAGCTTTCTTT. It translates to CASSRYDTVNTEAFF.

The V and J genes are TRBV4-1 and TRBJ1-1, with 9 bases that match TRBD1. J was trimmed by 4 bases and V by 4 bases; bases with no gene match: 7. This CDR3 region has 15 residues. Germline V gene sequence: CDR1 MGHRA, CDR2 YSYEKL. The CDR3 loop is CASSRGQGHSTEAFF. The CDR3 DNA reads as TGCGCCAGCAGCCGCGGACAGGGGCACAGCACTGAAGCTTTCTTT.

The CDR3 nucleotides are TGTGCCAGCAGTTACACCGACAGGGGGCCCCGCTACGAGCAGTACTTC. Translating it yields CASSYTDRGPRYEQYF. This chain joins TRBV6-6 and TRBJ2-7; TRBD1 agrees at 10 bases. V shed 2 bases, J shed 3 bases, and the junction held 7 bases outside the gene matches. The germline V gene encodes CDR1 MNHNY and CDR2 SVGAGI (reference sequence). The CDR3 runs 16 residues.

The gene calls are TRBV5-1 and TRBJ1-1; 11 nucleotides align to TRBD1. V lost 4 bases, J lost 2 bases, and 4 bases stayed unmatched. There are 15 residues in the CDR3. Germline CDR1 and CDR2: SGHRS and YFSETQ. CDR3 loop: CASSARTGGNTEAFF. DNA of the CDR3: TGCGCCAGCAGCGCACGGACAGGGGGCAACACTGAAGCTTTCTTT.

This clone came up a few times. J is TRBJ2-2 and V is TRBV5-8; D is possibly TRBD2 (5 bases). This CDR3 region has 17 residues. The V end lost 4 bases, the J end lost 4 bases, and 20 bases lay between the germline ends. Looked up from germline, CDR1 is SGHTS and CDR2 is YDEGEE. The CDR3 region is CASSPGQIAGFTGELFF. As DNA, the CDR3 is TGTGCCAGCAGCCCGGGCCAGATCGCGGGTTTCACCGGGGAGCTGTTTTTT. The full variable domain, in which reference TRBV5-8 and TRBJ2-2 provide the parts outside the CDR3, is EAGVTQSPTHLIKTRGQQATLRCSPISGHTSVYWYQQALGLGLQFLLWYDEGEERNRGNFPPRFSGRQFPNYSSELNVNALELEDSALYLCASSPGQIAGFTGELFFGEGSRLTVL.

V and J are TRBV5-5 and TRBJ1-3; TRBD1 might be the D (5 bases). The length of the CDR3 is 15 residues. Between the trimmed V and J ends, which lost 6 bases and 2 bases, there was a span of 15 bases. Looked up from germline, CDR1 is SGHKS and CDR2 is YYEKEE (reference sequence). As DNA, the CDR3 is TGTGCCAGCAAACCTTGGACAACCGCTGGAAACACCATATATTTT. Protein: CASKPWTTAGNTIYF.

This chain uses TRBV4-2 with TRBJ2-5; 9 nucleotides match TRBD2. Germline V gene lookup returns CDR1 LGHNA and CDR2 YNFKEQ. This CDR3 is built from 20 residues. V lost 3 bases to trimming and J lost 5 bases; unmatched junction nucleotides: 22. CDR3 loop: CASSQERHLISGGGGETQYF. CDR3 DNA sequence: TGTGCCAGCAGCCAGGAGAGACACCTTATTAGCGGGGGCGGAGGGGAGACCCAGTACTTC.

The genes are TRBV5-1 and TRBJ1-1, with D unclear. Trimming shortened V by 6 bases and J by 1 base, and 13 bases separated the two germline ends. The CDR3 is 14 amino acids. CDR1 SGHRS and CDR2 YFSETQ come from the germline V gene. This chain's CDR3 is CASTQVAGNTEAFF. The DNA for the CDR3 is TGCGCCAGCACCCAGGTGGCAGGGAACACTGAAGCTTTCTTT.